The clone carrying this T cell receptor beta chain was counted between two and nine times. Its antigen remains unidentified. This CDR3 comprises 13 residues. Per germline, CDR1 MDHEN and CDR2 SYDVKM. The V and J ends lost 6 bases and 5 bases respectively, with 11 bases between them. TCRdb re-called the 5' RACE reads through MiXCR, storing one row per CDR3 protein. The table includes roughly 120,000 distinct CDR3 sequences, about 10% detected once. Time point denoted: blood at routine non-recurrence follow-up after resection. Whole RNA, isolated from tumor, nontumor lung or frozen PBMC, was sequenced without prior sorting. This specimen comes from a study of spatial heterogeneity in lung cancer. Study conclusions and caveats: Resection blood, more than follow-up blood, showed ubiquitous expanded tumor TCRs.

The sequence came from a female donor with early-stage non-small cell lung cancer. The specimen comprised PBMCs, sampled at follow-up. This chain joins TRBV28 and TRBJ1-5; D is unclear. The CDR3 is CASSQVFHQPQHF. The CDR3 DNA reads TGTGCCAGCAGCCAGGTATTTCATCAGCCCCAGCATTTT.